Sequencing of this T cell receptor (beta chain) was carried out in a study of graft-versus-host responses after intestinal transplantation. Study at large: The recipients all started with anti-thymocyte globulin induction and then took tacrolimus and steroids for about three years.

The protocol was immunoSEQ multiplex PCR, while the TCRdb copy is restricted to in-frame clones and leaves out a portion. The data show under 150,000 clones, with approximately 92% seen just once and 0.095% to 0.15% held by the top ten. A few counts support this clone. Its antigen is unknown. Germline-derived CDR1 and CDR2 are MGHRA and YSYEKL. V was pared by 8 bases and J by 4 bases, with 18 bases of the junction left unmatched. CDR3 length: 17 amino acids. The TCR originated in a human donor who received an intestinal transplant. Sequencing used unstimulated CD4+ T cells sorted from spleen or lymph node cells, obtained before intestinal transplant. The chain links TRBV4-1 to TRBJ2-7; 9 nucleotides match TRBD2. CDR3: CASSAGTLAGALYEQYF. CDR3 in DNA: TGCGCCAGCTCCGCGGGCACGTTAGCGGGAGCCTTGTACGAGCAGTACTTC.